The source of this TCR beta chain is a study of T cell clonotyping in hematopoietic cell transplantation. Of note for this clone: The target antigen is unknown.

Clones were sequenced by immunoSEQ multiplex PCR, and TCRdb holds only the in-frame ones, with some missing. The data show 15,000 to 20,000 clones, 70% to 90% seen once. Study-level findings and limits: CD4 and CD8 repertoire contributions could not be separated without sorting.

The receptor was isolated from a woman in her 40s in good health. Some clones in this sample may be carry-over from other donors' samples. Input material: peripheral blood mononuclear cells.

CDR3 region: CASSPPWQGKDGYTF. The CDR3 bases are TGTGCCAGCAGCCCCCCTTGGCAGGGAAAAGATGGCTACACCTTC. The rearrangement links TRBV7-9 to TRBJ1-2; D perhaps matches TRBD1 (5 bases). V was trimmed by 5 bases and J by 6 bases, leaving 19 bases between them. Germline CDR1 and CDR2: SEHNR and FQNEAQ (reference sequence). The CDR3 totals 15 residues.